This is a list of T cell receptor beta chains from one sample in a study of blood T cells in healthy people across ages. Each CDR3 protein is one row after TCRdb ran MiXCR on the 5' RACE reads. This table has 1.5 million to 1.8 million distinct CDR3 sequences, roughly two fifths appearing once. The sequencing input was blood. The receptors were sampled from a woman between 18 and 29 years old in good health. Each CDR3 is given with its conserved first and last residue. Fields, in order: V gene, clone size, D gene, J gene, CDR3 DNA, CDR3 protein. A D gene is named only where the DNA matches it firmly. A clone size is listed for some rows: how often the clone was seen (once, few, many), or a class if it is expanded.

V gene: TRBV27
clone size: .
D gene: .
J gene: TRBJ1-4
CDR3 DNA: TGTGCCAGCAGTTTATCTGCCAGGCTAGGATATGAAAAACTGTTTTTT
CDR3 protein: CASSLSARLGYEKLFF

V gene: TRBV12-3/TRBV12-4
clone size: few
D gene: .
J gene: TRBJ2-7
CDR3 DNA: TGTGCCAGCAGTGTAGAACGGCGAGCCGAGCAGTACTTC
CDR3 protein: CASSVERRAEQYF

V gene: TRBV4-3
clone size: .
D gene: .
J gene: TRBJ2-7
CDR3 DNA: TGCGCCAGCAGCCTCACGGACTCATCAAACTACGAGCAGTACTTC
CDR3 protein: CASSLTDSSNYEQYF

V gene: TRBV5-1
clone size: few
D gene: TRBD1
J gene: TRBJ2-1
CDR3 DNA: TGCGCCAGCGCTAGGGGGACAGGGGTGGATGAGCAGTTCTTC
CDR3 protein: CASARGTGVDEQFF

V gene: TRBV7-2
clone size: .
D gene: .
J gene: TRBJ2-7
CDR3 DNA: TGTGCCAGCAGCTACCTTCTGGCCAGGGAAAACCATGAGCAGTACTTC
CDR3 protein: CASSYLLARENHEQYF

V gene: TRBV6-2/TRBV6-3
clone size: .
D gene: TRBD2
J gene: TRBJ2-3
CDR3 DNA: TGTGCCAGCAGACCGGGACTAGCGGTAGATACGCAGTATTTT
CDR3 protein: CASRPGLAVDTQYF

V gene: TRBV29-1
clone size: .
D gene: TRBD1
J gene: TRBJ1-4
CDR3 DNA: TGCAGCGTTGCCGGGACAGGGGGTAGGGGTAATGAAAAACTGTTTTTT
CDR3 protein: CSVAGTGGRGNEKLFF

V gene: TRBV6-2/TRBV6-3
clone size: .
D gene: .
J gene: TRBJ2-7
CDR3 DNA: TGTGCCAGCAGTTGCAGACAGTTAGACTCCTACAATGAGCAGTACTTC
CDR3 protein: CASSCRQLDSYNEQYF

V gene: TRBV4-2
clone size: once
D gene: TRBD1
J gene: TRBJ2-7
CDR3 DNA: TGTGCCAGCAGCCAAGAAAAACCGGGACAGAGGGCCTACGAGCAGTACTTC
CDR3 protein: CASSQEKPGQRAYEQYF

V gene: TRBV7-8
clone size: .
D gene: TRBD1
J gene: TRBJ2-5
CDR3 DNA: TGTGCCAGCAGCCCCCGTTGGGACAGGGATTTAGAGGAGACCCAGTACTTC
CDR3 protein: CASSPRWDRDLEETQYF

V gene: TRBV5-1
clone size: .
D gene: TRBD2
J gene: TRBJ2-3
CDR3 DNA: TGCGCCAGCAAGGGTGGACTAGCGGGAGATACGCAGTATTTT
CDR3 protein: CASKGGLAGDTQYF

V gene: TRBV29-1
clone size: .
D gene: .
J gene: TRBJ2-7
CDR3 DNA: TGCAGCGTTGAAATGGGGAACCGTGGATACGAGCAGTACTTC
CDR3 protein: CSVEMGNRGYEQYF

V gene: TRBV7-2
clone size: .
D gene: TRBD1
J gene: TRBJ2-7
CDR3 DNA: TGTGCCAGCAGCGTGGACAGGGGAAAAGTTTACGAGCAGTACTTC
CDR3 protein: CASSVDRGKVYEQYF

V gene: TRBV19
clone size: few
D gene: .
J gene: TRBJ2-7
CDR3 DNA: TGTGCCAGTAGTATAGGCCCCTACAGTGAGGAGCAGTACTTC
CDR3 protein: CASSIGPYSEEQYF

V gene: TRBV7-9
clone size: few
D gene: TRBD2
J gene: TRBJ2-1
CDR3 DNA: TGTGCCAGCACGACCCATAGCGGGGGGGACTTCTACAATGAGCAGTTCTTC
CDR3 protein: CASTTHSGGDFYNEQFF

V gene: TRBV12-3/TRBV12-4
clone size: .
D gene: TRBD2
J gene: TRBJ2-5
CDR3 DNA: TGTGCCAGCACCCAGTGGACTAGCTGGGAGACCCAGTACTTC
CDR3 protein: CASTQWTSWETQYF

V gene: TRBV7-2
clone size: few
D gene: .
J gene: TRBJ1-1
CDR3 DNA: TGTGCCAGCAGCACCTCCCCTAGGGTGGGAGAAGCTTTCTTT
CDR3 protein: CASSTSPRVGEAFF

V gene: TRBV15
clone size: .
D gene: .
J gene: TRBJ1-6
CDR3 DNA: TGTGCCACCAGCAGAGAAGGCTATTCACCCCTCCACTTT
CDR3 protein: CATSREGYSPLHF

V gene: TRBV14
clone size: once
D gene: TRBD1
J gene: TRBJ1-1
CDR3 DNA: TGTGCCAGCAGCCAAGCCAAGGACAGGGACACTGAAGCTTTCTTT
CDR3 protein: CASSQAKDRDTEAFF

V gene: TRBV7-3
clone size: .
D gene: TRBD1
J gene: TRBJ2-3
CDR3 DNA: TGTGACAGCAGCATCCAAACAGGGGCTGGGACAGATACGCAGTATTTT
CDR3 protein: CDSSIQTGAGTDTQYF

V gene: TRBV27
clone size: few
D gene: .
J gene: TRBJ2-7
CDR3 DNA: TGTGCCAGCAGTTTGGGAAAGGGTAGCTACGAGCAGTACTTC
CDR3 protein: CASSLGKGSYEQYF

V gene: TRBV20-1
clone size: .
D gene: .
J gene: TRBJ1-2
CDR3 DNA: TGCAGTGCTAGAGATCCCCCCCCCGGCAGGGGAGACTACACCTTC
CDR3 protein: CSARDPPPGRGDYTF

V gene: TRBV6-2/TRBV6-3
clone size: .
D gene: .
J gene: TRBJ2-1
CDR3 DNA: TGTGCCAGCAGCGATACGGGACGATCAACGTACAATGAGCAGTTCTTC
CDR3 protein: CASSDTGRSTYNEQFF

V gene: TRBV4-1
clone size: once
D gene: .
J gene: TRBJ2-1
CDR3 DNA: TGCGCCAGCAGCCAAGATGCTAGCGTCGATGAGCAGTTCTTC
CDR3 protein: CASSQDASVDEQFF

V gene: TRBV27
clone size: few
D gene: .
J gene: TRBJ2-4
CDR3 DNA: TGTGCCAGCAGTTTAACGGGGGACAGCTTGATTGACATTCAGTACTTC
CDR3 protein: CASSLTGDSLIDIQYF

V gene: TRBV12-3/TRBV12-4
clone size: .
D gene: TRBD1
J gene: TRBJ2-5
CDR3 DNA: TGTGCCAGCAGTTCCGGACAGGAAGAGACCCAGTACTTC
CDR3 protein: CASSSGQEETQYF

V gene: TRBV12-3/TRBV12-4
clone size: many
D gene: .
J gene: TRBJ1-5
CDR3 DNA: TGTGCCAGCAGTGTAGTAGGCAATCAGCCCCAGCATTTT
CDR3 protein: CASSVVGNQPQHF

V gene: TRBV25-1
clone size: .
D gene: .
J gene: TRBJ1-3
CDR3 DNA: TGTGCCAGCAGCGACAAAGGCCCATGGGCTGGAAACACCATATATTTT
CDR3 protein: CASSDKGPWAGNTIYF

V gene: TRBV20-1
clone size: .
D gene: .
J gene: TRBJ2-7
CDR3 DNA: TGCAGTGCTAGAGATCTAACCCTGGGCTCCTACAATGAGCAGTACTTC
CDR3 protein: CSARDLTLGSYNEQYF

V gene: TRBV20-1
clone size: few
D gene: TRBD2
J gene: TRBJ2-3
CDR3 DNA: TGCAGTACCCCGCGGGGGGCCGCTATTGATACGCAGTATTTT
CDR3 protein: CSTPRGAAIDTQYF

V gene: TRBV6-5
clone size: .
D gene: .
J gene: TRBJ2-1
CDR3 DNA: TGTGCCAACAGTTACGAGGGATCTAGCTCCTACAATGAGCAGTTCTTC
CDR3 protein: CANSYEGSSSYNEQFF

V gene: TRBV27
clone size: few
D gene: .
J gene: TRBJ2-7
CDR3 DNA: TGTGCCAGCAGTCAAACCACGACCTACGAGCAGTACTTC
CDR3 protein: CASSQTTTYEQYF

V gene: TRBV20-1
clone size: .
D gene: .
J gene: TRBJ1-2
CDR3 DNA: TGCAGTGCTCCCCGGGGGACAAACAACTATGGCTACACCTTC
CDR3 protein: CSAPRGTNNYGYTF

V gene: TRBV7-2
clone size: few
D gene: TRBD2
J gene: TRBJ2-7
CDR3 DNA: TGTGCCAGCAGCGCGGGACTAGCGGGGCTGAGCTACGAGCAGTACTTC
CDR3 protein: CASSAGLAGLSYEQYF

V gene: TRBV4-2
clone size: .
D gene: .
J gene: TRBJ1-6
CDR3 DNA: TGTGCCAGCACCGGGCTCGGAGGTAGTTCACCCCTCCACTTT
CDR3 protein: CASTGLGGSSPLHF

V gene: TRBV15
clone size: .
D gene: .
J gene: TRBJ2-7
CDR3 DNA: TGTGTCACCAGCGTCAGTACGGGACCCGTTTACGAGCAGTACTTC
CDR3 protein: CVTSVSTGPVYEQYF